Below, 23 T cell receptor beta chains from the same sample are listed, as sequenced in a study of graft-versus-host responses after intestinal transplantation. For these receptors, no antigen is known. Repertoires were generated with immunoSEQ multiplex PCR, while TCRdb's copy carries only in-frame clones and drops some. The table includes some 90,000 clones, 80% to 95% detected once. Material: unstimulated CD8+ T cells sorted from spleen or lymph node cells, obtained before intestinal transplant. These receptors were collected from a human donor who received an intestinal transplant.

The chain recombines TRBV6-1 with TRBJ2-7; 10 bases map to TRBD1. Germline loops: CDR1 MNHNS, CDR2 SASEGT. This CDR3 has 14 amino acids. Unmatched junction bases numbered 6, after V lost 4 bases and J lost 6 bases. The CDR3 region has the DNA TGTGCCAGCAGTGGGACAGGGGGTTTCTCCGAGCAGTACTTC. Amino acids: CASSGTGGFSEQYF.

The rearrangement joins TRBV10-3 to TRBJ2-2; D uncertain. The germline V gene encodes CDR1 ENHRY and CDR2 SYGVKD. The CDR3 sequence is 15 residues long. The V end was cut by 2 bases, the J end by 3 bases, with 10 bases between. The CDR3 nucleotides are TGTGCCATCAGTGAGCCTGCCTCGGACACCGGGGAGCTGTTTTTT. This gives the protein CAISEPASDTGELFF.

The chain has TRBV4-3 and TRBJ2-1, with 9 bases aligning to TRBD2. Per the germline V gene, CDR1 is LGHNA and CDR2 is YSLEER. Unmatched junction bases numbered 19, after V lost 0 bases and J lost 4 bases. The CDR3 loop spans 21 amino acids. The chain's CDR3 is CASSQDNAVVRGTSPYNEQFF. The CDR3 DNA sequence: TGCGCCAGCAGCCAAGATAATGCGGTAGTTCGTGGGACTAGCCCTTACAATGAGCAGTTCTTC.

V and J are TRBV27 and TRBJ2-7; 9 bases agree with TRBD1. The CDR3 has 14 residues. The V and J ends lost 5 bases and 5 bases, in that order; junction bases with no gene match: 7. CDR1 and CDR2 from the germline V gene are MNHEY and SMNVEV (reference sequence). Here the CDR3 DNA reads TGTGCCAGCAGTCCGACAGGGGGAGGGAACGAGCAGTACTTC. It specifies CASSPTGGGNEQYF.

The chain couples TRBV19 to TRBJ2-7, with 9 bases that match TRBD1. Germline V gives CDR1 LNHDA, CDR2 SQIVND (reference sequence). V trimming: 10 bases; J trimming: 3 bases; junction bases outside the gene matches: 16. This CDR3 has 16 amino acids. This chain's CDR3 is CATSWTAGQGNYEQYF. CDR3 DNA sequence: TGTGCCACCTCTTGGACGGCAGGACAGGGGAACTACGAGCAGTACTTC.

The chain has TRBV9 and TRBJ2-7; TRBD2 might be the D (6 bases). With 3 bases removed from V and 3 bases from J, the gap between germline ends came to 10 bases. The CDR3 has 13 residues. Germline CDR1 is SGDLS and CDR2 is YYNGEE. CDR3 nucleotide sequence: TGTGCCAGCAGCGACGGGACTGGCTACGAGCAGTACTTC. Protein sequence: CASSDGTGYEQYF.

The gene calls are TRBV19 and TRBJ2-7; 7 nucleotides agree with TRBD1. The V gene end was trimmed by 1 base and the J gene end by 0 bases; junction bases not matched to a gene: 3. Germline CDR1 is LNHDA and CDR2 is SQIVND (reference sequence). The CDR3 spans 15 residues. CDR3 protein: CASSIVRDSSYEQYF. CDR3 DNA: TGTGCCAGTAGTATAGTACGGGACAGCTCCTACGAGCAGTACTTC.

The rearrangement uses TRBV5-4 and TRBJ2-7; 14 nucleotides line up with TRBD2. Germline values: CDR1 SGHNT, CDR2 YYREEE (reference sequence). The V and J ends lost 0 bases and 5 bases, in that order; junction bases with no gene match: 7. This CDR3 comprises 17 residues. The CDR3 sequence: CASSLEGLAGVGNEQYF. The CDR3 DNA sequence: TGTGCCAGCAGCTTGGAGGGACTAGCGGGAGTGGGCAACGAGCAGTACTTC. The whole variable domain, remainder taken from reference TRBV5-4 and TRBJ2-7, is ETGVTQSPTHLIKTRGQQVTLRCSSQSGHNTVSWYQQALGQGPQFIFQYYREEENGRGNFPPRFSGLQFPNYSSELNVNALELDDSALYLCASSLEGLAGVGNEQYFGPGTRLTVT.

The chain has TRBV30 and TRBJ2-7; perhaps TRBD2 as D (5 bases). The CDR3 is 12 residues long. Trimming left V 2 bases short and J 0 bases short, with 5 bases between. Germline assignment: CDR1 GTSNPN and CDR2 SVGIG (reference sequence). CDR3 nucleotide sequence: TGTGCCTGGAGTCGGGACTCCTACGAGCAGTACTTC. It encodes CAWSRDSYEQYF.

V and J are TRBV5-1 and TRBJ2-1; D might be TRBD1 (6 bases). The CDR3 is made up of 13 amino acids. From germline, CDR1 is SGHRS and CDR2 YFSETQ. Trimming stripped 2 bases from V and 4 bases from J, with 7 bases between. CDR3 amino acids: CASSLTGYNEQFF. In nucleotides, the CDR3 is TGCGCCAGCAGCTTAACAGGGTACAATGAGCAGTTCTTC.

This chain joins TRBV11-2 and TRBJ2-1; weak D call: TRBD2 (5 bases). This CDR3 has 19 residues. CDR1 and CDR2 from the germline V gene are SGHAT and FQNNGV. The germline V and J ends were trimmed by 4 bases and 3 bases, with 25 bases remaining between them. This CDR3 reads CASSSPSGGSLGYYNEQFF. CDR3 nucleotide sequence: TGTGCCAGCAGCTCACCCAGCGGAGGCAGTTTGGGGTACTACAATGAGCAGTTCTTC. Full variable domain (missing parts from reference TRBV11-2 and TRBJ2-1): EAGVAQSPRYKIIEKRQSVAFWCNPISGHATLYWYQQILGQGPKLLIQFQNNGVVDDSQLPKDRFSAERLKGVDSTLKIQPAKLEDSAVYLCASSSPSGGSLGYYNEQFFGPGTRLTVL.

This sequence joins TRBV6-5 and TRBJ2-1; 9 nucleotides line up with TRBD2. The trim removed 5 bases at V and 5 bases at J, leaving 7 bases unmatched. The CDR3 loop spans 15 amino acids. Germline-derived CDR1 and CDR2 are MNHEY and SVGAGI. CDR3 nucleotide sequence: TGTGCCAGCAGTCAGACTAGCGGCAACCACAATGAGCAGTTCTTC. Translating gives CASSQTSGNHNEQFF.

The count of this clone is one. This rearrangement joins TRBV7-9 to TRBJ1-1; 8 nucleotides line up with TRBD1. CDR3 length: 15 residues. V was pared by 4 bases and J by 1 base, with 5 bases of the junction left unmatched. The germline V gene encodes CDR1 SEHNR and CDR2 FQNEAQ (reference sequence). This CDR3 is CASSSTGDKNTEAFF. As DNA, the CDR3 is TGTGCCAGCAGCTCGACAGGGGATAAGAACACTGAAGCTTTCTTT.

This sequence joins TRBV7-9 and TRBJ2-3; 7 bases are shared with TRBD1. Germline V gene lookup returns CDR1 SEHNR and CDR2 FQNEAQ (reference sequence). V lost 3 bases and J lost 2; bases outside the gene matches: 5. The CDR3 is made up of 15 amino acids. Here the CDR3 reads CASSFLTGDTDTQYF. In nucleotides, the CDR3 is TGTGCCAGCAGCTTTTTAACAGGGGACACAGATACGCAGTATTTT.

The chain has TRBV4-3 and TRBJ1-6; 8 positions match TRBD1. V shed 1 base, J shed 8 bases, and the junction held 13 bases outside the gene matches. Germline V lookup: CDR1 LGHNA, CDR2 YSLEER. The CDR3 is made up of 18 amino acids. In nucleotides, the CDR3 is TGCGCCAGCAGCCAAGCCCACCGGACAGGGCCTTGGGATTCACCCCTCCACTTT. Its translation is CASSQAHRTGPWDSPLHF.

The chain joins TRBV10-3 to TRBJ1-5; 7 bases are a match to TRBD1. The J segment lost 0 bases and the V segment lost 0 bases, leaving 2 bases of the junction unmatched. CDR3 length equals 16 residues. The germline CDR1 and CDR2 sequences are ENHRY and SYGVKD. CDR3 amino acids: CAISESTGDSNQPQHF. The CDR3 nucleotides read TGTGCCATCAGTGAGTCCACAGGGGATAGCAATCAGCCCCAGCATTTT.

The V gene is TRBV27, the J gene TRBJ1-5; TRBD1 agrees at 7 bases. CDR1 and CDR2 from the germline V gene are MNHEY and SMNVEV (reference sequence). The CDR3 covers 16 residues. Trimming took 0 bases from V and 2 from J; bases not matched to a gene: 4. CDR3 residues: CASSLSGGLGNQPQHF. The CDR3 nucleotides are TGTGCCAGCAGTTTATCAGGGGGCCTTGGCAATCAGCCCCAGCATTTT.

In its sample, this clone was seen a few times. The chain joins TRBV6-4 to TRBJ2-1; 15 bases map to TRBD2. J was trimmed by 6 bases and V by 6 bases; bases with no gene match: 6. Germline V lookup: CDR1 MRHNA, CDR2 SNTAGT. This CDR3 comprises 16 residues. The CDR3 coding sequence is TGTGCCAGCAGCAGGACTAGCGGGGGGGCCGGCAATGAGCAGTTCTTC. Protein sequence: CASSRTSGGAGNEQFF.

This chain links TRBV27 with TRBJ2-5, with 14 positions matching TRBD2. The junction had 0 bases not matched to a gene; V was cut back by 1 base and J by 5 bases. This CDR3 contains 15 residues. Germline V gene sequence: CDR1 MNHEY, CDR2 SMNVEV (reference sequence). The CDR3 DNA reads as TGTGCCAGCAGTTTATGGACTAGCGGGAGGGAGACCCAGTACTTC. Encoded protein: CASSLWTSGRETQYF.

V and J are TRBV7-9 and TRBJ1-1, with a weak D call TRBD1 (6 bases). The CDR3 length is 14 residues. V was clipped by 5 bases and J by 4 bases, with 14 bases between them. CDR1 and CDR2 from the germline V gene are SEHNR and FQNEAQ (reference sequence). CDR3 loop: CASSPAGGRTEAFF. The DNA for the CDR3 is TGTGCCAGCAGCCCGGCGGGGGGCCGCACTGAAGCTTTCTTT.

The chain uses TRBV7-9 and TRBJ2-7; 8 positions agree with TRBD1. The CDR3 contains 15 residues. The germline gives CDR1 SEHNR, CDR2 FQNEAQ (reference sequence). Trimming at V came to 5 bases and at J to 3 bases, leaving 9 bases not matched to a gene. DNA for the CDR3: TGTGCCAGCAGCCTCCCCGGGACAGGTTTCTACGAGCAGTACTTC. Its translation: CASSLPGTGFYEQYF.

This clone was counted once. V usage is TRBV20-1 and J usage is TRBJ2-1; D remains ambiguous. The CDR3 sequence is 11 residues long. The ends were cut back, 3 bases at V and 7 bases at J, with 7 bases in the middle. The germline gives CDR1 DFQATT, CDR2 SNEGSKA (reference sequence). CDR3 amino acids: CSASMANEQFF. CDR3 nucleotides: TGCAGTGCTAGTATGGCAAATGAGCAGTTCTTC.

The chain combines TRBV19 with TRBJ1-1, with D possibly being TRBD1 (5 bases). Germline loops: CDR1 LNHDA, CDR2 SQIVND (reference sequence). Trimming took off 3 bases at V and 1 base at J, with 12 bases between the two ends. This CDR3 spans 15 amino acids. CDR3 bases: TGTGCCAGTAGTATTTTCGTAGGGGCGAACACTGAAGCTTTCTTT. Translation: CASSIFVGANTEAFF.